This TCR beta chain originates from a study of T cells after yellow fever vaccination. The V and J ends lost 5 bases and 4 bases, in that order; junction bases with no gene match: 5. The CDR3 extends over 15 amino acids. Germline assignment: CDR1 MNHEY and CDR2 SVGEGT. TCRdb itself ran the 5' RACE reads through MiXCR, one entry per CDR3 protein. The sample carries roughly 240,000 distinct CDR3 sequences, roughly 6.3% recorded once. Sequenced here: CD4+ T cells sorted from PBMCs, sampled on the day of the yellow fever booster vaccination. The receptor comes from a man aged 30-40 years who received the YFV17D yellow fever vaccine. The rearrangement uses TRBV6-2 or TRBV6-3 and TRBJ2-5; 12 bases line up with TRBD2. CDR3 sequence reads: CASSGPTSGRETQYF. The DNA of the CDR3 is TGTGCCAGCAGTGGCCCGACTAGCGGGAGAGAGACCCAGTACTTC.